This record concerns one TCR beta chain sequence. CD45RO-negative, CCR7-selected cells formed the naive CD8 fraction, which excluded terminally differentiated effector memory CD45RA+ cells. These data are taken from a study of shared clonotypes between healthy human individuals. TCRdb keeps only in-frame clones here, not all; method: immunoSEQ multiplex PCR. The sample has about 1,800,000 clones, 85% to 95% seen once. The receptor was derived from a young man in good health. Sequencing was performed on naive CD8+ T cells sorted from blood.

Here the CDR3 reads CASSIDAGGNQPQHF. CDR3 DNA: TGTGCCAGTAGTATTGACGCGGGCGGGAATCAGCCCCAGCATTTT. V and J are TRBV19 and TRBJ1-5, with D unresolved. The CDR3 extends over 15 amino acids. V gave up 3 bases and J gave up 4 bases, with 13 bases separating them. Germline CDR1 LNHDA, CDR2 SQIVND (reference sequence). The entire variable domain, with the rest obtained from reference TRBV19 and TRBJ1-5, is as follows: DGGITQSPKYLFRKEGQNVTLSCEQNLNHDAMYWYRQDPGQGLRLIYYSQIVNDFQKGDIAEGYSVSREKKESFPLTVTSAQKNPTAFYLCASSIDAGGNQPQHFGDGTRLSIL.